This TCR beta chain is drawn from a study of T cell repertoires in cytomegalovirus infection. Study-wide results and limits: Pooled public TCR beta family frequency picked out CMV carriers with the relevant HLA.

This clonotype was counted many times. Its cognate antigen is unknown. Trimming removed 7 bases from V and 5 bases from J, with 13 bases in between. This CDR3 contains 13 residues. CDR1 is MNHNS, CDR2 SASEGT, per germline. Each CDR3 protein is one row after TCRdb ran MiXCR on the reads. The sample contains about 360,000 distinct CDR3 sequences, around 18% of which appear only once. What was sequenced was PBMCs. This sequence originates from a human donor in good health (CMV status not recorded). Some clones in this sample may be carry-over from other donors' samples. This chain uses TRBV6-1 with TRBJ2-3, with a weak D call TRBD2 (6 bases). The CDR3 sequence is CASNLPGLDTQYF. In DNA form, the CDR3 reads TGTGCCAGCAACCTACCGGGACTAGATACGCAGTATTTT.